Below, one TCR beta chain is given with its context. V shed 5 bases and J shed 4 bases, with 18 bases lying between them. CDR1 and CDR2 (germline): MNHEY, SMNVEV (reference sequence). CDR3 length equals 16 residues. This sample was included in a study of blood T cell repertoires in COVID-19. About the study: Both acute and convalescent COVID-19 samples were obtained from the United States, Italy and Spain.

TCRdb's copy holds only in-frame clones and misses some; the assay was immunoSEQ multiplex PCR. In the table there are roughly 290,000 clones, approximately 84% of which are singletons. The clonotype originates from a woman aged 25 to 39 who had recovered from COVID-19. Source material: peripheral blood. The chain has TRBV27 and TRBJ1-5; perhaps TRBD1 as D (6 bases). CDR3 residues: CASSPQGTSGNQPQHF. For the CDR3, the DNA is TGTGCCAGCAGTCCGCAGGGGACGAGTGGGAATCAGCCCCAGCATTTT.